This T cell receptor beta chain was recovered during a study of T cell repertoires in cytomegalovirus infection. Looking at the study overall: Matching HLA type, along with CMV infection, was indicated by public TCR beta signatures.

Per germline, CDR1 LGHNA and CDR2 YSLEER. The CDR3 consists of 16 residues. Trimming cost V 0 bases and J 7 bases, with 13 bases left between them. In TCRdb, the reads were re-called with MiXCR into one record per CDR3 protein. The sample holds about 530,000 distinct CDR3 sequences, 26% seen once. The specimen was PBMCs. The sequence was collected from a human donor in good health (CMV status not recorded). Some clones in this sample may be carry-over from other donors' samples. The chain couples TRBV4-3 to TRBJ1-6; weak D call: TRBD1 (5 bases). The CDR3 nucleotides read TGCGCCAGCAGCCAAGATCCTGACAGCCCGAATTCACCCCTCCACTTT. This sequence encodes CASSQDPDSPNSPLHF.